This T cell receptor beta chain is drawn from a study of T cell changes during pregnancy in multiple sclerosis. The data were produced by immunoSEQ multiplex PCR, yet TCRdb's version contains in-frame clones alone and is incomplete. The table shows some 99,000 clones, with approximately 95% occurring only once. This clone was picked up one time. This sequence originates from a female donor with multiple sclerosis, enrolled in a pregnancy study. Sequencing used peripheral blood, obtained after pregnancy.

CDR3 in amino acids: CASSSGLGSTDTQYF. The DNA for the CDR3 is TGTGCCAGCAGCTCCGGACTAGGGAGCACAGATACGCAGTATTTT. V usage is TRBV7-7 and J usage is TRBJ2-3, with 7 positions matching TRBD2. The CDR3 totals 15 residues. Germline CDR1 reads SSHAT; CDR2 reads FNYEAQ (reference sequence). With 4 bases clipped from V and 0 bases from J, the junction kept 4 bases outside the gene matches.